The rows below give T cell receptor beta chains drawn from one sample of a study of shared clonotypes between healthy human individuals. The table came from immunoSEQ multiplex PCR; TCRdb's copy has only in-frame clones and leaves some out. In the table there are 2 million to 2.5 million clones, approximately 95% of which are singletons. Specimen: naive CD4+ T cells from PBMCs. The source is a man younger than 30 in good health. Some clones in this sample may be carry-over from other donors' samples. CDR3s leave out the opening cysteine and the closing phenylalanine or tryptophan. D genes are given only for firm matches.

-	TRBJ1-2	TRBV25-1	ASSQGSVRGYGYT
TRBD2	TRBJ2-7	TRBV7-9	ASSLLREGYEQY
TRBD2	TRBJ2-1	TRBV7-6	ASSLIFAGAANEQF
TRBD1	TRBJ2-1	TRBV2	ASSTGGQSYNEQF
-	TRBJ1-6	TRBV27	ASSRGLTGSFYNSPLH
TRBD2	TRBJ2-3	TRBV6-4	ASSDATSGSVHTQY
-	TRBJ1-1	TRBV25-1	ASSEYGEGLNTEAF
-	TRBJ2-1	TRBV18	ASSPRWGRGNLGNEQF
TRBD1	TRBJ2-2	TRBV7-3	ASSLQGTLNTGELF
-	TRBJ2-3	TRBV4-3	ASSQKGAGAADTQY
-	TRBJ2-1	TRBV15	ATSIGGEDNEQF
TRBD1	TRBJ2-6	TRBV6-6	ASSWTGSGANVLT
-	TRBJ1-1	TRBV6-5	ASSSHDRAF
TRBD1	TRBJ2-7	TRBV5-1	ASSLGDSLSYEQY
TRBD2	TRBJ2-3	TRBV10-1	ASSLSGITDTQY
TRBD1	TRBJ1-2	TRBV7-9	ASSFLPGTGYGYT
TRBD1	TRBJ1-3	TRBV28	ASSSAGTAGNTIY
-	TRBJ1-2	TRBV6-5	ASSYSSFPRVYGYT
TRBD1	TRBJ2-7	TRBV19	ASKDVGGQSSYEQY
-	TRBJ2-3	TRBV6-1	ASSMAGREDTQY
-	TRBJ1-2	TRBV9	ASSVLGETYGYT
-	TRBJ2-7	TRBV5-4	ASSSPLASQRAYEQY
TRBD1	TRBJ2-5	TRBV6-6	ASSPTGSETQY
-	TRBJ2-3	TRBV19	ASNGGTVGVRDTQY
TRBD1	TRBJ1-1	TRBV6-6	ASSYGTGGEAF
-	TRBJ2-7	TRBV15	ATTRGGDSYEQY